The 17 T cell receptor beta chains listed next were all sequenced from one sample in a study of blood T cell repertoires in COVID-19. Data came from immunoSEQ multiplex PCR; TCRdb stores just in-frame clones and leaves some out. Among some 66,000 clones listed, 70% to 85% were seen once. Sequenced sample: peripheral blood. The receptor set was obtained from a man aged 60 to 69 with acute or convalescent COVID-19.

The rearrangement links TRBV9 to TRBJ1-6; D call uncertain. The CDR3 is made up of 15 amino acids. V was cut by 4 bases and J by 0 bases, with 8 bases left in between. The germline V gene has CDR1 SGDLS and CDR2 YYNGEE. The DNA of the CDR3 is TGTGCCAGCAGCCCCGAGGGCTCCTATAATTCACCCCTCCACTTT. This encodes CASSPEGSYNSPLHF.

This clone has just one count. The CDR3: CASSPARDSQEGELFF. In DNA form, the CDR3 reads TGTGCCAGCAGTCCAGCCCGGGACAGCCAGGAAGGGGAGCTGTTTTTT. The V call is TRBV6-2 or TRBV6-3, the J call TRBJ2-2; 7 nucleotides line up with TRBD1. The trim removed 5 bases at V and 8 bases at J, leaving 14 bases unmatched. The CDR3 is 16 residues long. The V gene's germline CDR1 is MNHEY and CDR2 SVGEGT.

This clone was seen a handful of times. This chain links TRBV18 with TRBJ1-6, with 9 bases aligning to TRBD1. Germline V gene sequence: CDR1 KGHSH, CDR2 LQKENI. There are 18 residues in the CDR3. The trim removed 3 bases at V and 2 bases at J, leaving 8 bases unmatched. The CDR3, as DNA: TGTGCCAGCTCACCGCGCCGAACAGGGGGCGCCTATAATTCACCCCTCCACTTT. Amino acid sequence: CASSPRRTGGAYNSPLHF.

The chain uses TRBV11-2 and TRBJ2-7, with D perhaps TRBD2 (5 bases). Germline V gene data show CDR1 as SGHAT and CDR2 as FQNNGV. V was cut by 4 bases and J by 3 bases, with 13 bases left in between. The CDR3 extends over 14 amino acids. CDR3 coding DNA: TGTGCCAGCAGCTCGCCACGGGGTCGCTACGAGCAGTACGTC. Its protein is CASSSPRGRYEQYV.

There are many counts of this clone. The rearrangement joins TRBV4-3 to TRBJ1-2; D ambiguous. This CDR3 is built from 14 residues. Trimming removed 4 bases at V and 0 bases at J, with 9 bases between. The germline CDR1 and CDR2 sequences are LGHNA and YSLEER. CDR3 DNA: TGCGCCAGCAGCCCACGGGAGCCTAACTATGGCTACACCTTC. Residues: CASSPREPNYGYTF.

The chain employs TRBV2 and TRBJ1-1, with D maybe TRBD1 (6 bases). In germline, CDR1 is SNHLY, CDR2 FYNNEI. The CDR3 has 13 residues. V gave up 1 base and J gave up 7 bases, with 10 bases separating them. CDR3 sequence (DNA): TGTGCCAGCAGTGAAGAACAGGGAAGTGAAGCTTTCTTT. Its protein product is CASSEEQGSEAFF.

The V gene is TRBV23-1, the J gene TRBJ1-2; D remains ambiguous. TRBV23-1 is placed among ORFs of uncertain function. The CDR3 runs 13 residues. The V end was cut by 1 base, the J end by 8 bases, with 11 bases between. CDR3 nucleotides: TGCGCCAGCAGTCAATATGTGGCCTGGGGCTACACCTTC. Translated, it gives CASSQYVAWGYTF.

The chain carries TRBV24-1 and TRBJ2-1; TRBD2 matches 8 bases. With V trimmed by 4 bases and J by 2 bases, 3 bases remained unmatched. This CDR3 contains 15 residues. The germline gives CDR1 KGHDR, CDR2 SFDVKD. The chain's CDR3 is CATSDTGGAYNEQFF. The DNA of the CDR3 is TGTGCCACCAGTGACACCGGGGGGGCCTACAATGAGCAGTTCTTC.

CDR3 bases: TGTGCCAGCAGTTACCGGCGGCCCACTAACTATGGCTACACCTTC. It is translated as CASSYRRPTNYGYTF. The genes are TRBV6-5 and TRBJ1-2; no reliable D call. V shed 2 bases and J shed 0 bases, with 10 bases lying between them. CDR1 is MNHEY and CDR2 is SVGAGI in the germline V gene. The CDR3 runs to 15 residues.

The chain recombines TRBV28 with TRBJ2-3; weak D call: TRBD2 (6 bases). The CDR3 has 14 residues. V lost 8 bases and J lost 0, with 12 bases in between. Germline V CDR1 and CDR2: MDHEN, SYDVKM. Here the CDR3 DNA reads TGTGCCAGCCTAGCGTTCTCTAGCACAGATACGCAGTATTTT. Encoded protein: CASLAFSSTDTQYF.

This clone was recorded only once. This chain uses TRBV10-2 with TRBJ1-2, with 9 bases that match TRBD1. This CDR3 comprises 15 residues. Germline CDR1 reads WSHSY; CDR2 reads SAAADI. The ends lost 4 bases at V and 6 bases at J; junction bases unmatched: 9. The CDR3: CASSGADRGMNGYTF. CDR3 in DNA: TGCGCCAGCAGTGGGGCGGACAGGGGAATGAATGGCTACACCTTC.

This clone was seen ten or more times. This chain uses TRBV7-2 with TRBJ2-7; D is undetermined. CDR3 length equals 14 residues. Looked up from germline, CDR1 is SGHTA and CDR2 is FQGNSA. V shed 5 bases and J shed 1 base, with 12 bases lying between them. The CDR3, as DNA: TGTGCCAGCAGCACAGTGTCTTCGTCCTACGAGCAGTACTTC. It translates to CASSTVSSSYEQYF.

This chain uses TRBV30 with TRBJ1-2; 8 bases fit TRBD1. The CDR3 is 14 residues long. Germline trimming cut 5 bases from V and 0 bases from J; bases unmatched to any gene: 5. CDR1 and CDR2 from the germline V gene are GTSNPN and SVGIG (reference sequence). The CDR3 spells CAWAGGQTNYGYTF. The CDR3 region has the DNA TGTGCCTGGGCAGGGGGCCAAACTAACTATGGCTACACCTTC.

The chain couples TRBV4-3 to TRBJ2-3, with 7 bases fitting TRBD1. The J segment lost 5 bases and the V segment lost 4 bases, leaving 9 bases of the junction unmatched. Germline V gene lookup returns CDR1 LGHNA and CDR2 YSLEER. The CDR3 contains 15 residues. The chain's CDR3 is CASSPGQNRGDTQYF. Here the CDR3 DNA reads TGCGCCAGCAGCCCGGGACAGAACCGAGGAGATACGCAGTATTTT.

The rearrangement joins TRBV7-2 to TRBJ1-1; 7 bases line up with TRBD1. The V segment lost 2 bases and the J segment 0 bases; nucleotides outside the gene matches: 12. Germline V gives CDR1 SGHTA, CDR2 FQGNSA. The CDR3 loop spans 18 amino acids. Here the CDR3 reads CASSLPRQGGRLNTEAFF. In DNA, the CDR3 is TGTGCCAGCAGCTTACCGCGGCAGGGGGGTCGATTGAACACTGAAGCTTTCTTT.

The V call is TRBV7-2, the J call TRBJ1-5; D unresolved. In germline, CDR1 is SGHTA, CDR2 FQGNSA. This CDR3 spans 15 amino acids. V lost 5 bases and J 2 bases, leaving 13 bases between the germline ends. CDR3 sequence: CASSLQREGNQPQHF. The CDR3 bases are TGTGCCAGCAGCCTTCAAAGGGAGGGCAATCAGCCCCAGCATTTT.

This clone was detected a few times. The CDR3 region is CASRSVARVGAVVFQETQYF. The CDR3 DNA is TGTGCAAGTCGCTCCGTCGCCAGGGTGGGGGCCGTGGTTTTCCAAGAGACCCAGTACTTC. The chain uses TRBV12-2 and TRBJ2-5; no check of the table's D call, TRBD1, against the DNA was made. TRBV12-2 is recorded as a pseudogene. The CDR3 is 20 residues long.